This TCR beta chain was captured in a study of T cells in Graves' hyperthyroidism and ophthalmopathy. There were TCR beta CDR3 regions amplified from RNA transcripts. The TCR CDR3 first-round RT-PCR relied on the HTBI primer set. TCRdb re-derived calls from the multiplex PCR reads in MiXCR, one entry per CDR3 protein. This repertoire shows 200,000 to 250,000 distinct CDR3 sequences, around 19% found once; its top ten account for about 41%. Study results and limitations: Using 13 V-J features, a model discriminated ophthalmopathy from stable hyperthyroidism.

The PBMCs studied were ones that came from about 10 ml fresh peripheral blood. Concerning this clonotype itself: No antigen is known for it.

The receptor was isolated from a middle-aged man with Graves' hyperthyroidism. Material: blood.

This CDR3 reads CASNKMGALSNEKLFF. CDR3 nucleotide sequence: TGTGCCAGCAACAAGATGGGGGCCCTGTCTAATGAAAAACTGTTTTTT. V usage is TRBV2 and J usage is TRBJ1-4; D perhaps matches TRBD1 (6 bases). The CDR3 consists of 16 residues. The germline CDR1 and CDR2 sequences are SNHLY and FYNNEI. Trimming shortened V by 7 bases and J by 3 bases, and 18 bases separated the two germline ends.